This T cell receptor beta chain was retrieved from a study of blood T cell repertoires in COVID-19. Using immunoSEQ multiplex PCR, the repertoire was profiled, and TCRdb retains in-frame clones only, with some absent. The sample comprises roughly 170,000 clones, roughly 86% of which are singletons, and 2.7% rests with the top ten. Germline CDR1 SGHTA, CDR2 FQGNSA. The CDR3 length is 15 residues. Trimming cost V 1 base and J 6 bases; bases outside gene matches: 3. V and J are TRBV7-2 and TRBJ2-1, with 10 bases identical to TRBD2. This TCR was recovered from a man between 35 and 55 years old with active or convalescent COVID-19. Source material: peripheral blood. The CDR3 DNA is TGTGCCAGCAGCTTAGGAGGGACTAGCGCCAATGAGCAGTTCTTC. Translated: CASSLGGTSANEQFF. Full variable domain (missing parts from reference TRBV7-2 and TRBJ2-1): GAGVSQSPSNKVTEKGKDVELRCDPISGHTALYWYRQSLGQGLEFLIYFQGNSAPDKSGLPSDRFSAERTGGSVSTLTIQRTQQEDSAVYLCASSLGGTSANEQFFGPGTRLTVL.